This T cell receptor (beta chain) derives from a study of breast tumors, draining lymph nodes, adjacent tissues. The study, taken as a whole, reports: Tumors had less TCR diversity than lymph nodes, more than nontumor tissue.

The germline CDR1 and CDR2 sequences are SNHLY and FYNNEI. V was clipped by 0 bases and J by 4 bases; unmatched bases: 0. The length of the CDR3 is 15 residues. Breast cancer patients provided tissue from their axillary draining lymph nodes. This clonotype has ten or more counts. Antigen: not known. TCRdb fed the multiplex PCR reads into MiXCR, producing one record per CDR3 protein. The table lists 270,000 or so distinct CDR3 sequences, under 35% of them singletons. This sequence originates from a female donor with breast cancer. Some clones in this sample may be carry-over from other donors' samples. The chain couples TRBV2 to TRBJ1-6; 7 nucleotides match TRBD1. Material for sequencing was axillary lymph node tissue. CDR3 amino acids: CASSEAGQYNSPLHF. The CDR3 region has the DNA TGTGCCAGCAGTGAAGCGGGACAGTATAATTCACCCCTCCACTTT.